One sample yielded the 4 T cell receptor beta chains listed below, sequenced in a study of control samples from healthy donors and cancer patients. The table came from immunoSEQ multiplex PCR; TCRdb's copy has only in-frame clones and leaves some out. The table lists more than 150,000 clones, about 93% of them singletons. Specimen: blood. The receptors originated from a man younger than 35 in good health.

For the CDR3, the DNA is TGTGCCAGCAGCTTCCCAACTAGCGGGTTCGGTACGCAGTATTTT. Amino acids: CASSFPTSGFGTQYF. This chain links TRBV14 with TRBJ2-3; 9 nucleotides line up with TRBD2. Losses at the gene ends were 5 bases for V and 8 bases for J; bases not matched to a gene: 11. This CDR3 spans 15 amino acids. Germline-derived CDR1 and CDR2 are SGHDN and FVKESK.

The chain uses TRBV19 and TRBJ2-3, with TRBD2 identical over 9 bases. V lost 6 bases and J lost 0; bases outside the gene matches: 7. This CDR3 region has 16 residues. From germline, CDR1 is LNHDA and CDR2 SQIVND (reference sequence). This CDR3 reads CASSILAGSSTDTQYF. CDR3 sequence (DNA): TGTGCCAGTAGCATCCTAGCGGGGTCTAGCACAGATACGCAGTATTTT.

The J gene is TRBJ2-7, the V gene TRBV29-1; 7 bases map to TRBD1. The J segment lost 2 bases and the V segment lost 6 bases, leaving 7 bases of the junction unmatched. The CDR3 totals 13 residues. Germline V gene data show CDR1 as SQVTM and CDR2 as ANQGSEA. CDR3: CSVGRDSAYEQYF. CDR3 sequence (DNA): TGCAGCGTGGGCCGGGACAGTGCCTACGAGCAGTACTTC.

V usage is TRBV6-5 and J usage is TRBJ1-2; 7 positions match TRBD1. The CDR3 is made up of 14 amino acids. Germline V gene lookup returns CDR1 MNHEY and CDR2 SVGAGI. The V segment lost 6 bases and the J segment 4 bases; nucleotides outside the gene matches: 8. The CDR3 bases are TGTGCCAGCAGCCAATCGGGACAGTCCTATGGCTACACCTTC. It codes for CASSQSGQSYGYTF.